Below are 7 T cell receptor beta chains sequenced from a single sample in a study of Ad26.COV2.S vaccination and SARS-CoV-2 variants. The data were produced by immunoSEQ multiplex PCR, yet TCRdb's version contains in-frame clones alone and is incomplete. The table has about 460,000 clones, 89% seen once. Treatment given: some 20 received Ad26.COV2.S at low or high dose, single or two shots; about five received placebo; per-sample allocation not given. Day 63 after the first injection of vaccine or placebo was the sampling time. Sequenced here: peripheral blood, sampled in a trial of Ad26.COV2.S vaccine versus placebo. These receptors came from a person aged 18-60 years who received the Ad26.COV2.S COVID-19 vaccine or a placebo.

The CDR3 coding sequence is TGCAGCGTTGCCTCTAGCGGGAGGGCCGCCGAGCAGTACTTC. Residues: CSVASSGRAAEQYF. The chain joins TRBV29-1 to TRBJ2-7; 12 bases are a match to TRBD2. V was clipped by 4 bases and J by 6 bases; unmatched bases: 7. Germline CDR1 reads SQVTM; CDR2 reads ANQGSEA. The CDR3 has 14 amino acids.

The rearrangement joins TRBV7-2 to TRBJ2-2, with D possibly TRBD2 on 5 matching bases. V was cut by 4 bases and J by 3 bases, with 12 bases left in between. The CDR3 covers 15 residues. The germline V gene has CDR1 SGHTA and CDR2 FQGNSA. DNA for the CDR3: TGTGCCAGCAGCTCCCGGACGGGATACACCGGGGAGCTGTTTTTT. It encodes CASSSRTGYTGELFF.

The CDR3 reads CASTIFRGGEKLFF. The CDR3 DNA is TGTGCCAGCACTATATTTAGGGGAGGAGAAAAACTGTTTTTT. The chain combines TRBV2 with TRBJ1-4, with a tentative D call TRBD1 (5 bases). V was pared by 7 bases and J by 8 bases, with 17 bases between. Germline loops: CDR1 SNHLY, CDR2 FYNNEI. The CDR3 consists of 14 residues.

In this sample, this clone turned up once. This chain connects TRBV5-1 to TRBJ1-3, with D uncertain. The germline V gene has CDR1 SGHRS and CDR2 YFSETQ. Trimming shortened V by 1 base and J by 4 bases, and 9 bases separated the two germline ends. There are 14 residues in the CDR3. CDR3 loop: CASSLIPGGNTIYF. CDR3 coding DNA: TGCGCCAGCAGCTTGATTCCCGGGGGAAACACCATATATTTT. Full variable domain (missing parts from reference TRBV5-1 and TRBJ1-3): KAGVTQTPRYLIKTRGQQVTLSCSPISGHRSVSWYQQTPGQGLQFLFEYFSETQRNKGNFPGRFSGRQFSNSRSEMNVSTLELGDSALYLCASSLIPGGNTIYFGEGSWLTVV.

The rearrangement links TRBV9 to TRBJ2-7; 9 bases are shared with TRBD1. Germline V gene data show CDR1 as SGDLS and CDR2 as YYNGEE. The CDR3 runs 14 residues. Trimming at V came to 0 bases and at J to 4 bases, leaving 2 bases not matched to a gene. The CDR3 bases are TGTGCCAGCAGCGTAGATGGGACAGGGTACGAGCAGTACTTC. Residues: CASSVDGTGYEQYF.

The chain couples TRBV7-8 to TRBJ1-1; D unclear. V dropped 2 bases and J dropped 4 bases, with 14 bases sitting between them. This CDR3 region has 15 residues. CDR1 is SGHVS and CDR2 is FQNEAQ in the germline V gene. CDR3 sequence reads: CASSLWDFRSTEAFF. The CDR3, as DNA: TGTGCCAGCAGCTTATGGGATTTCCGGAGCACTGAAGCTTTCTTT. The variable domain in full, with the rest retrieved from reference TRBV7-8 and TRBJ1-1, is GAGVSQSPRYKVAKRGQDVALRCDPISGHVSLFWYQQALGQGPEFLTYFQNEAQLDKSGLPSDRFFAERPEGSVSTLKIQRTQQEDSAVYLCASSLWDFRSTEAFFGQGTRLTVV.

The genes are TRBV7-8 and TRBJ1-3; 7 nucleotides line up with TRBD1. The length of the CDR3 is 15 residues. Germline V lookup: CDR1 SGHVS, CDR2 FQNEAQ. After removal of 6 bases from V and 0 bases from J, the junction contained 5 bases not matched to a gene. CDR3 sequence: CASSNRQGSGNTIYF. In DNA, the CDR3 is TGTGCCAGCAGTAATCGACAGGGCTCTGGAAACACCATATATTTT.